This T cell receptor (beta chain) was found in a study of cytomegalovirus exposure and HLA in healthy donors. Use of 60 Vbeta and 13 Jbeta primers characterized the PCR. Profiled with immunoSEQ multiplex PCR; TCRdb holds only in-frame clones, not every one. The sample shows around 140,000 clones, approximately 84% of them seen only once. Germline CDR1 and CDR2: MNHEY and SVGAGI. This CDR3 region has 15 residues. Trimming cost V 4 bases and J 0 bases, with 10 bases left between them. Everyone who donated was a healthy bone marrow donor. A remark on this clone: Its matching antigen is unknown.

Study observations and caveats: A later analysis appeared to link common viral pathogens to several of the most significant clusters.

Sequenced material: PBMCs. The sequence came from a man between 25 and 39 years old in good health and CMV-seropositive. The chain has TRBV6-5 and TRBJ1-5, with D possibly TRBD1 on 5 matching bases. The CDR3, as DNA: TGTGCCAGCAGTTTGACAGCCCCTAGCAATCAGCCCCAGCATTTT. This translates into CASSLTAPSNQPQHF.